These 14 T cell receptor beta chains were all obtained from the same sample, sequenced in a study of early T cells in non-severe SARS-CoV-2 infection. MiXCR, applied by TCRdb to the 5' RACE reads, yields one record per CDR3 protein. Seen here are approximately 97,000 distinct CDR3 sequences, about an eighth observed once, and the top ten hold 6.2%. The sequenced sample consisted of whole blood. These TCRs come from an adult who was a healthcare worker with PCR-confirmed SARS-CoV-2 infection or an uninfected control (not recorded which).

Many counts were recorded for this clonotype. This chain uses TRBV28 with TRBJ2-1; D might be TRBD2 (5 bases). Germline assignment: CDR1 MDHEN and CDR2 SYDVKM. V lost 3 bases and J lost 9, with 12 bases in between. CDR3 size: 13 residues. Written as DNA, the CDR3 is TGTGCCAGCAGTTTTTTCGCTAGCCGTGAGCAGTTCTTC. Translation: CASSFFASREQFF.

The sample holds a few counts of this clonotype. The chain employs TRBV30 and TRBJ1-2; D not certain. Germline CDR1 GTSNPN, CDR2 SVGIG (reference sequence). The CDR3 contains 10 residues. Trimming stripped 7 bases from V and 2 bases from J, with 5 bases between. The CDR3 is CAFLNYGYTF. CDR3 DNA sequence: TGTGCCTTCCTCAACTATGGCTACACCTTC.

This clonotype appeared a few times. This chain joins TRBV20-1 and TRBJ2-5, with 11 positions matching TRBD2. V dropped 0 bases and J dropped 0; count of bases not matched to a gene: 9. The length of the CDR3 is 18 residues. CDR1 and CDR2 from the germline V gene are DFQATT and SNEGSKA (reference sequence). The CDR3: CSARDGGTSGTYQETQYF. The CDR3 DNA reads TGCAGTGCTAGAGATGGGGGGACTAGCGGAACGTACCAAGAGACCCAGTACTTC.

This clonotype was seen at least ten times. V is TRBV28 and J is TRBJ2-3, with D perhaps matching TRBD2 (6 bases). Germline CDR1 is MDHEN and CDR2 is SYDVKM. The V end lost 6 bases, the J end lost 6 bases, and 16 bases lay between the germline ends. CDR3 length equals 14 residues. The CDR3 nucleotides are TGTGCCAGCAGGGCGTCCGGAGGGGATGATACGCAGTATTTT. This sequence encodes CASRASGGDDTQYF.

Note on this clonotype: A read error may produce the germline difference seen at one junction end. The chain is built from TRBV3-1 and TRBJ2-7; a possible D gene is TRBD1 (6 bases). Germline V CDR1 and CDR2: LGHDT, YNNKEL (reference sequence). This CDR3 is 13 amino acids long. This CDR3 is CAGSPQGIYEQYF. The DNA of the CDR3 is TGTGCCGGCAGCCCTCAGGGGATCTACGAGCAGTACTTC.

The V and J genes are TRBV12-3 or TRBV12-4 and TRBJ2-5, with D maybe TRBD2 (6 bases). The CDR3 sequence is 15 residues long. Trimming cost V 3 bases and J 4 bases, with 15 bases left between them. CDR3 coding DNA: TGTGCCAGCAGTTTTGGGGGGAGCAGGCGAGAGACCCAGTACTTC. Its translation is CASSFGGSRRETQYF.

The CDR3 protein is CSARDILGQFF. The CDR3 bases are TGCAGTGCTAGAGATATTTTGGGGCAGTTCTTC. This chain links TRBV20-1 with TRBJ2-1; unclear D gene. V lost 0 bases to trimming and J lost 12 bases, with 9 bases between them. Germline V CDR1 and CDR2: DFQATT, SNEGSKA (reference sequence). The CDR3 extends over 11 amino acids.

This clonotype occurred many times. This sequence joins TRBV9 and TRBJ2-7; D is unresolved. There are 13 residues in the CDR3. The germline gives CDR1 SGDLS, CDR2 YYNGEE. The V end was cut by 4 bases, the J end by 5 bases, with 13 bases between. CDR3 in DNA: TGTGCCAGCAGCAAAGGTCAGAACAACGAGCAGTACTTC. Translated, it gives CASSKGQNNEQYF.

This clonotype was counted only a few times. This sequence joins TRBV7-8 and TRBJ1-2; a weak D match, TRBD1 (6 bases). The CDR3 contains 14 residues. Germline loops: CDR1 SGHVS, CDR2 FQNEAQ. V lost 1 base and J lost 3, with 9 bases in between. The CDR3 sequence: CASSLGGGHYGYTF. The DNA of the CDR3 is TGTGCCAGCAGCTTAGGTGGGGGGCACTATGGCTACACCTTC.

In the case of this clonotype: A clone one base away is much larger, so this may be a read error. This chain joins TRBV11-2 and TRBJ1-1, with D hard to call. Looked up from germline, CDR1 is SGHAT and CDR2 is FQNNGV. This CDR3 region has 17 residues. DNA of the CDR3: TGTGCCAGCAGCTTTAAACGTCCACTTAACCCGAACGCTGAAGCTTTCTTT. It is translated as CASSFKRPLNPNAEAFF.

This clonotype was seen many times. The chain employs TRBV6-2 or TRBV6-3 and TRBJ2-7, with TRBD2 matching over 8 bases. The CDR3 sequence is 14 residues long. CDR1 and CDR2 (germline): MNHEY, SVGEGT. With V trimmed by 9 bases and J by 3 bases, 10 bases remained unmatched. In DNA, the CDR3 is TGTGCCAGTATTCGGGCGGGAGGACTCTACGAGCAGTACTTC. Its protein is CASIRAGGLYEQYF.

A remark on this clonotype: Being one base from a much bigger clone, this may be a read error. V usage is TRBV4-1 and J usage is TRBJ2-7, with D unresolved. In germline, CDR1 is MGHRA, CDR2 YSYEKL. The CDR3 is 15 residues long. CDR3 coding DNA: TGCACCAGCAGCCAAGATAGTCCGGGTCCCTACGAGCAGTACTTC. Translating gives CTSSQDSPGPYEQYF.

This clonotype was recorded at least ten times. The chain has TRBV7-2 and TRBJ2-1; D possibly corresponds to TRBD2 (6 bases). The V end lost 1 base, the J end lost 3 bases, and 10 bases lay between the germline ends. The germline V gene encodes CDR1 SGHTA and CDR2 FQGNSA. This CDR3 contains 15 residues. The CDR3 here is CASSLGLGSYNEQFF. The CDR3 DNA sequence: TGTGCCAGCAGCTTAGGACTAGGGAGCTACAATGAGCAGTTCTTC.

The table lists this clonotype with a few counts. The chain recombines TRBV15 with TRBJ2-5, with a weak D call TRBD1 (5 bases). CDR1 is LNHNV and CDR2 is YYDKDF in the germline V gene (reference sequence). V shed 0 bases and J shed 5 bases, with 16 bases lying between them. CDR3 length: 16 amino acids. This CDR3 reads CATSRDSGARTETQYF. CDR3 DNA sequence: TGTGCCACCAGCAGAGATAGTGGGGCTAGGACGGAGACCCAGTACTTC.